This T cell receptor beta chain stems from a study of CD8 T cells in Susac syndrome. Study conclusions and caveats: Maximal CD8+ clonal expansion in Susac was observed within TEMRA cells and among active patients.

cDNA came from roughly 0.53 to 1 ug RNA primed by random hexamers. Via MiXCR, TCRdb re-called the immunoSEQ multiplex PCR reads, giving one row per CDR3 protein. The sample consists of around 200,000 distinct CDR3 sequences, 95% of them appearing once. A note on this clonotype: Its specificity is not known.

The CDR3 has 14 amino acids. Trimming took 5 bases from V and 2 from J, leaving 13 bases between them. CDR1 and CDR2 from the germline V gene are SEHNR and FQNEAQ (reference sequence). Specimen: CD8+ T cells from PBMCs. This TCR came from a human donor with Susac syndrome. This chain uses TRBV7-9 with TRBJ2-7; D may correspond to TRBD1 or TRBD2 (5 bases each). Here the CDR3 DNA reads TGTGCCAGCAGCAGCCGGGACGGAGCCTACGAGCAGTACTTC. Translating gives CASSSRDGAYEQYF. Full variable domain (remainder filled in from reference TRBV7-9 and TRBJ2-7): DTGVSQNPRHKITKRGQNVTFRCDPISEHNRLYWYRQTLGQGPEFLTYFQNEAQLEKSRLLSDRFSAERPKGSFSTLEIQRTEQGDSAMYLCASSSRDGAYEQYFGPGTRLTVT.